This T cell receptor (beta chain) was retrieved from a study of T cells in localized non-small cell lung cancer. Whole-study results and caveats: The study detected a median approximately 54 of the top 100 tumor clones in adjacent lung. Uninvolved adjacent lung had the highest recorded T cell clonality, with tumor below it.

Some clones are missing from TCRdb's copy, which holds only in-frame ones; the method was immunoSEQ multiplex PCR. Of roughly 39,000 clones listed, roughly nine tenths are singletons. This CDR3 contains 13 residues. Per the germline V gene, CDR1 is SGHAT and CDR2 is FQNNGV. V dropped 1 base and J dropped 2 bases, with 6 bases sitting between them. Points on this clone: Its antigen is still unknown.

The sequenced sample was PBMCs, obtained before any cancer treatment. This chain connects TRBV11-2 to TRBJ2-7, with D unclear. This receptor was taken from a woman aged 35-75 years with stage II lung adenocarcinoma. CDR3 in amino acids: CASSLGSPYEQYF. The DNA of the CDR3 is TGTGCCAGCAGCTTAGGGAGCCCCTACGAGCAGTACTTC.